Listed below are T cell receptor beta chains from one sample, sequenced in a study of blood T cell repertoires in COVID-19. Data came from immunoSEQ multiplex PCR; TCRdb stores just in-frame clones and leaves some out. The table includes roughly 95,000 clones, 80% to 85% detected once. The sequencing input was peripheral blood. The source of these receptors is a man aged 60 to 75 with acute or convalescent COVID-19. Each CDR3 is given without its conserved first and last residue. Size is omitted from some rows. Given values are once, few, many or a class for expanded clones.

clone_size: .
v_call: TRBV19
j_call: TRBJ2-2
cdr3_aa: ASSRQGEPTGELF

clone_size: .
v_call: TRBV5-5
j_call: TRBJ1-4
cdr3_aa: ASSLEARNEKLF

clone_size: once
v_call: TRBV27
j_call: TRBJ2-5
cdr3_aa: ASRGGGGVGETQY

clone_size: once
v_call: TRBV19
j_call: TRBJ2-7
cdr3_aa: ASSMKDSSYEQY

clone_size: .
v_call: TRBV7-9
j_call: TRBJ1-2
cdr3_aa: ASSPRTGRDGYT

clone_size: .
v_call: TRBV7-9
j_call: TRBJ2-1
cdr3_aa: ASSLTGFNYNEQF

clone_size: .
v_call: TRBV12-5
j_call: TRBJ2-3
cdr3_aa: ASGLVSGGSIDTQY

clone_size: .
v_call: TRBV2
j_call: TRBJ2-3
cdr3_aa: ASSVGLAGGRNTDTQY

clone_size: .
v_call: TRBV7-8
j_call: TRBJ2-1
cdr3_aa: ASSSRTGWNEQF

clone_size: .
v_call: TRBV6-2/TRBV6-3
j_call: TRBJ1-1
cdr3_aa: ASSQQYPKSPTTEAF

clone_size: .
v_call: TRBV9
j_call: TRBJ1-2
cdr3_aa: ASSVDGRVGGYT

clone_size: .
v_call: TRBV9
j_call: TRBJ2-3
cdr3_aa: ASTSGLGAPDTQY

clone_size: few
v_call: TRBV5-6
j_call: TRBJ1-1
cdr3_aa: ASSLGTGGGEAF

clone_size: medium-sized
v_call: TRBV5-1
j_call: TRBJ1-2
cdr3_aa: ASSLGGTNYGYT

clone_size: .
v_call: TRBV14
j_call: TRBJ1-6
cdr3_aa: ASSQWGGAPLH

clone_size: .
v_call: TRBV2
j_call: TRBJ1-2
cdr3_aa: ASRPTGGTYGYT

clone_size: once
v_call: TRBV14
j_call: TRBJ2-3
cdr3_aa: ASSPRLAVGDTQY

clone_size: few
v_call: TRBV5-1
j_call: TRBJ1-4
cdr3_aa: ASSRQNRELEKLF

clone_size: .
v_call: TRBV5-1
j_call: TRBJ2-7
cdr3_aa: ASSFEGTTYEQY

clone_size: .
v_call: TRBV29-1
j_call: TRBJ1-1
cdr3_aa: SVEVARGSGEAF

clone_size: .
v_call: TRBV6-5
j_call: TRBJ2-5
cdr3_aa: ASRAGGETQY

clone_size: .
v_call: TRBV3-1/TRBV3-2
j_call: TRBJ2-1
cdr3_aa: ASSVTSGGNEQF

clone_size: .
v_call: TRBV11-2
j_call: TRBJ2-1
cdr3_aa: ASSLRDSAAYNEQF

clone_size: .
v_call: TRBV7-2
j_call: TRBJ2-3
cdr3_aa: ASTLGLAGGADTQY

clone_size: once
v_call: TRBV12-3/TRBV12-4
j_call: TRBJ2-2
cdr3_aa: ASSLVEDGELF

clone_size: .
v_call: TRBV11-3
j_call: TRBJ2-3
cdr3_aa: ASRRGGGDTQY

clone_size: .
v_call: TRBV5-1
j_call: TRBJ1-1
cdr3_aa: ASSLAGGRNTEAF

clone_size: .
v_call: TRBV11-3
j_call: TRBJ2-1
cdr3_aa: ASSRRTGHNEQF

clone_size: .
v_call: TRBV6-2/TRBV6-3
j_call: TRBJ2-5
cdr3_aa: ASSGARGETQY

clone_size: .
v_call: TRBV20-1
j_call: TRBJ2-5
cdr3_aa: SASSNQETQY

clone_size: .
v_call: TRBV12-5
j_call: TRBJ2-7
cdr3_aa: ASGLVRERSYEQY

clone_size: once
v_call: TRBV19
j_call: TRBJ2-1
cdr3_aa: ASSISTSGRAYNEQF

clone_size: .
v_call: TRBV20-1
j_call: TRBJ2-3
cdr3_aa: SASGGVTDTQY

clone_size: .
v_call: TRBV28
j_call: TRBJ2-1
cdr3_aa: ASSPRLAGGPNEQF

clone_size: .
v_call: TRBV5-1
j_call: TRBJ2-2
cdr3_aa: ASSPGTVTNTGELF

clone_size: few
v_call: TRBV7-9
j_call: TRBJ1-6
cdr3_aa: ASSFSADLHSPLH

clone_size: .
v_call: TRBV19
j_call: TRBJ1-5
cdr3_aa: ASSIRAGGQPQH

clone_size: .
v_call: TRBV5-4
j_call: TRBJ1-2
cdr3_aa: ASSFGTGGVYGYT

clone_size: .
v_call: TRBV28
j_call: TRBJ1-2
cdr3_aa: ASIETGTGTRGGYGYT

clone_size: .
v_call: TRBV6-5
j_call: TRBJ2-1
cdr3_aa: ASSYGTGSNEQF

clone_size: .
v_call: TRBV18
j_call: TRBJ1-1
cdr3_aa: ASSDPRGLSTEAF

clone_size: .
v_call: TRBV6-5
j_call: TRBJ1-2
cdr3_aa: ASSYSTVGVGYGYT

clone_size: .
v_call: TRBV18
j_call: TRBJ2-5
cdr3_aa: ASSPPNGDRDQETQY

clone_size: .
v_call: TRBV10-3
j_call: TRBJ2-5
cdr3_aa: AISPTGLWQETQY

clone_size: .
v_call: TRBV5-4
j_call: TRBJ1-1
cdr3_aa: ASSPYLNTEAF

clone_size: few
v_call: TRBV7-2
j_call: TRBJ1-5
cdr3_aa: ASSLVGNSNQPQH

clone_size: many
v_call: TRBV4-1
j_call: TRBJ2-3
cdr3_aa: ASSPTFLAGVTDTQY

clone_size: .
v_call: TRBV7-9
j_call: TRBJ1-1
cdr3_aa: ASSLSTANTEAF

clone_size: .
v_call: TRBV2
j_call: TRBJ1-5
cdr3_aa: ASSRAGTGGQPQH

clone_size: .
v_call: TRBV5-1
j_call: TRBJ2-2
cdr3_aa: ASTLGDRYTGELF

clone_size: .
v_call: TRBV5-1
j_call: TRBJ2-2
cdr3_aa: ASSRRDRGPNTGELF

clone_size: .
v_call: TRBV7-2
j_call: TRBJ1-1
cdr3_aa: ASSSEGQGEAF

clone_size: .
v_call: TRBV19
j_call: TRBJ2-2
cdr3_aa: ASSKGTGWNTGELF

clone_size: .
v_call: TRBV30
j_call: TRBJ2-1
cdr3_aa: AWGPGLAESNEQF